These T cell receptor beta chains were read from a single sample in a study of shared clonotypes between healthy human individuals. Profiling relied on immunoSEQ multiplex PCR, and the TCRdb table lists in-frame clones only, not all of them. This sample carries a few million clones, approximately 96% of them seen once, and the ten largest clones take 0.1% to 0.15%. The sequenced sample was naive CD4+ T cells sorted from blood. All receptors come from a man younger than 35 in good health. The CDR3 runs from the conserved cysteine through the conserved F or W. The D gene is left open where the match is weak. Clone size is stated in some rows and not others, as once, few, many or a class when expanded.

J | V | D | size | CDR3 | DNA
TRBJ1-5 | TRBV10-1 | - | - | CASSEPGPEQPQHF | TGCGCCAGCAGTGAGCCGGGGCCTGAGCAGCCCCAGCATTTT
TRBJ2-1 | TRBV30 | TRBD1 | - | CAWSSGGAQFF | TGTGCCTGGAGTTCAGGGGGAGCCCAGTTCTTC
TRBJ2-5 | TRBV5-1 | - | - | CASSLQGLGETQYF | TGCGCCAGCAGCTTGCAGGGATTGGGGGAGACCCAGTACTTC
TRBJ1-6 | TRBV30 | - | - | CAWSLIRGSASPLHF | TGTGCCTGGAGTCTCATAAGGGGGTCGGCCTCACCCCTCCACTTT
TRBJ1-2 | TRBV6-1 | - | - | CASSEEEHNHGYTF | TGTGCCAGCAGTGAAGAGGAACACAACCATGGCTACACCTTC
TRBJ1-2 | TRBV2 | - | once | CASSEENGNYGYTF | TGTGCCAGCAGTGAAGAGAACGGTAACTATGGCTACACCTTC
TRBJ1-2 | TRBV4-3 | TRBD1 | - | CASSHAGTGDGYTF | TGCGCCAGCAGCCACGCCGGGACAGGGGATGGCTACACCTTC
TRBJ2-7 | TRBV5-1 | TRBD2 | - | CASSWGLAPYEQYF | TGCGCCAGCAGCTGGGGACTAGCGCCATACGAGCAGTACTTC
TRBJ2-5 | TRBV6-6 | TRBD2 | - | CASSYSMAGGETQYF | TGTGCCAGCAGTTACTCGATGGCGGGGGGGGAGACCCAGTACTTC
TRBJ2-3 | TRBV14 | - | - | CASSPLRAGGTDTQYF | TGTGCCAGCAGCCCGTTAAGGGCAGGTGGCACAGATACGCAGTATTTT
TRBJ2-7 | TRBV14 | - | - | CASSRTDSYEQYF | TGTGCCAGCAGCCGGACGGACTCCTACGAGCAGTACTTC
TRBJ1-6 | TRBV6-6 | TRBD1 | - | CASSLGTGSPLHF | TGTGCCAGCAGTTTGGGGACAGGATCACCCCTCCACTTT
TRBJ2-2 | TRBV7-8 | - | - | CASSLATDSRYWDTGELFF | TGTGCCAGCAGCTTAGCCACCGACTCCAGATACTGGGACACCGGGGAGCTGTTTTTT
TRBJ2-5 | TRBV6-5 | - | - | CASSSTPTGGETQYF | TGTGCCAGCAGTTCTACTCCTACCGGAGGGGAGACCCAGTACTTC
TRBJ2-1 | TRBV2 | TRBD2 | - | CASSERALAGVGSYNEQFF | TGTGCCAGCAGTGAAAGGGCACTAGCGGGAGTGGGCTCCTACAATGAGCAGTTCTTC
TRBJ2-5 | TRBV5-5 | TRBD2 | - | CASSFIPSGSETQYF | TGTGCCAGCAGCTTTATCCCTAGCGGTTCAGAGACCCAGTACTTC
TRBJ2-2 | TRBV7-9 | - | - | CASSLNGDPRTGELFF | TGTGCCAGCAGCTTAAACGGGGACCCACGCACCGGGGAGCTGTTTTTT
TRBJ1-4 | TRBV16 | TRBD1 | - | CASSQSGGQSGKLFF | TGTGCCAGCAGCCAATCCGGGGGACAGAGTGGAAAACTGTTTTTT
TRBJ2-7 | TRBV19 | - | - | CASSMGWDPSYEQYF | TGTGCCAGTAGTATGGGGTGGGACCCCTCCTACGAGCAGTACTTC
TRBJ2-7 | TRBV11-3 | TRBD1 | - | CASSRQGCSYEQYF | TGTGCCAGCAGCAGACAGGGGTGCTCCTACGAGCAGTACTTC
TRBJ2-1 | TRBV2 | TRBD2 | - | CASSMLAGGANEQFF | TGTGCCAGCAGCATGTTAGCGGGGGGGGCCAATGAGCAGTTCTTC
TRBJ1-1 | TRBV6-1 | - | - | CASSPAGNTEAFF | TGTGCCAGCAGTCCCGCCGGTAACACTGAAGCTTTCTTT
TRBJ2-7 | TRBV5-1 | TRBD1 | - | CASSGDRTSSYEQYF | TGCGCCAGCAGCGGGGACAGGACAAGCTCCTACGAGCAGTACTTC
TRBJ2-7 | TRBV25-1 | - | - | CASSLNYEQYF | TGTGCCAGCAGTCTTAACTACGAGCAGTACTTC
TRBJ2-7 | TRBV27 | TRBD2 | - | CASSSPGLAGGYEQYF | TGTGCCAGCAGTTCCCCCGGTCTAGCGGGAGGCTACGAGCAGTACTTC
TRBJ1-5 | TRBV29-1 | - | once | CSVGTELNQPQHF | TGCAGCGTTGGGACAGAGCTAAATCAGCCCCAGCATTTT
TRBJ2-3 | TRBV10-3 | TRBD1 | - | CAISTGGGTDTQYF | TGTGCCATCAGTACAGGGGGCGGGACAGATACGCAGTATTTT
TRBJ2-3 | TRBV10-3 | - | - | CAISVKVGGDTQYF | TGTGCCATCAGTGTGAAGGTGGGAGGAGATACGCAGTATTTT
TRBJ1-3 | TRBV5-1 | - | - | CASSSPAGNTIYF | TGCGCCAGCAGCTCCCCAGCTGGAAACACCATATATTTT
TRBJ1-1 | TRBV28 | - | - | CASNRQALDTEAFF | TGTGCCAGCAATAGACAGGCTCTTGACACTGAAGCTTTCTTT
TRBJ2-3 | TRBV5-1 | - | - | CASSSSFGLNTQYF | TGCGCCAGCAGCTCCTCCTTTGGTTTGAATACGCAGTATTTT
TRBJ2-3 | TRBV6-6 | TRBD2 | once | CASAGGRSTDTQYF | TGTGCCAGCGCGGGGGGGCGGAGCACAGATACGCAGTATTTT
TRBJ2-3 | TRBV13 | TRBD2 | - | CASSFFREGTDTQYF | TGTGCCAGCAGCTTTTTCCGGGAGGGCACAGATACGCAGTATTTT
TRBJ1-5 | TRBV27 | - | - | CASRYLAIGNQPQHF | TGTGCCAGCAGATACCTGGCGATTGGCAATCAGCCCCAGCATTTT
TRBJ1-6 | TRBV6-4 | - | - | CASSDSIYNSPLHF | TGTGCCAGCAGTGACTCGATCTATAATTCACCCCTCCACTTT
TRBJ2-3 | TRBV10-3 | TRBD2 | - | CATRLAGHTDTQYF | TGTGCCACCCGACTAGCGGGACACACAGATACGCAGTATTTT
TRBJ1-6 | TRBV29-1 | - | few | CSAGTGGNSPLHF | TGCAGCGCCGGTACGGGGGGCAATTCACCCCTCCACTTT
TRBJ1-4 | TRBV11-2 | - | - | CASSFGTKATNEKLFF | TGTGCCAGCAGCTTTGGCACGAAAGCAACTAATGAAAAACTGTTTTTT
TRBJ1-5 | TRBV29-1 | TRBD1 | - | CSVAGDRGGNQPQHF | TGCAGCGTAGCTGGGGACAGGGGCGGCAATCAGCCCCAGCATTTT
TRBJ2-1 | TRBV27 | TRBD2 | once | CASSLSMTSGTYNEQFF | TGTGCCAGCAGTTTAAGCATGACTAGCGGGACCTACAATGAGCAGTTCTTC
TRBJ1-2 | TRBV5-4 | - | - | CASSLGKGGEVNYGYTF | TGTGCCAGCAGCTTGGGAAAGGGGGGAGAAGTTAACTATGGCTACACCTTC
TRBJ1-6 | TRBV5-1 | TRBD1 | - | CASSPGQGAESPLHF | TGCGCCAGCAGCCCAGGACAGGGGGCTGAATCACCCCTCCACTTT
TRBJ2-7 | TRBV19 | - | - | CASSIGRGYEQYF | TGTGCCAGTAGTATCGGGCGGGGCTACGAGCAGTACTTC
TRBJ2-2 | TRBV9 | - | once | CASSVSGQLNTAELFF | TGTGCCAGCAGCGTTTCGGGACAATTAAACACCGCGGAGCTGTTTTTT
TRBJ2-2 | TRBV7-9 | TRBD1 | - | CASSLQGKTGELFF | TGTGCCAGCAGTTTACAGGGGAAGACCGGGGAGCTGTTTTTT
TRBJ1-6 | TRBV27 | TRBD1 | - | CARVRSGTGHTKNSPLHF | TGTGCCCGAGTCCGCTCCGGGACAGGGCATACAAAGAATTCACCCCTCCACTTT
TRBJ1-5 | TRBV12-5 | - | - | CASGLDRPINQPQHF | TGTGCTAGTGGTTTGGACCGACCCATCAATCAGCCCCAGCATTTT
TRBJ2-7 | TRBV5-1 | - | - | CASSQGNSGGTEQYF | TGCGCCAGCAGCCAGGGGAATAGTGGAGGGACCGAGCAGTACTTC
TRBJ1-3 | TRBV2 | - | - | CASGLASPFQDDSGNTIYF | TGTGCCAGCGGACTTGCCTCCCCTTTCCAGGACGACTCTGGAAACACCATATATTTT
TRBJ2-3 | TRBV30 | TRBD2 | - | CAWSDKLAGVADTQYF | TGTGCCTGGAGTGACAAACTAGCGGGCGTCGCAGATACGCAGTATTTT
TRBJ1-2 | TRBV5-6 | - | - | CASSLGTGPDYGYTF | TGTGCCAGCAGCTTGGGTACCGGGCCTGATTATGGCTACACCTTC
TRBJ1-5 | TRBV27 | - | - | CASSRWGAAVGQPQHF | TGTGCCAGCAGTCGCTGGGGAGCCGCGGTGGGTCAGCCCCAGCATTTT
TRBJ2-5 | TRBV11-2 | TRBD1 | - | CASSLSRGPPETQYF | TGTGCCAGCAGCTTAAGCAGGGGGCCCCCTGAGACCCAGTACTTC
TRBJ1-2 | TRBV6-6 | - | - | CASGQGEYGYTF | TGTGCCAGCGGGCAGGGTGAATATGGCTACACCTTC
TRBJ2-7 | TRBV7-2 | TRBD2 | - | CASSSGLAGSYEQYF | TGTGCCAGCAGCTCGGGACTAGCGGGCTCCTACGAGCAGTACTTC